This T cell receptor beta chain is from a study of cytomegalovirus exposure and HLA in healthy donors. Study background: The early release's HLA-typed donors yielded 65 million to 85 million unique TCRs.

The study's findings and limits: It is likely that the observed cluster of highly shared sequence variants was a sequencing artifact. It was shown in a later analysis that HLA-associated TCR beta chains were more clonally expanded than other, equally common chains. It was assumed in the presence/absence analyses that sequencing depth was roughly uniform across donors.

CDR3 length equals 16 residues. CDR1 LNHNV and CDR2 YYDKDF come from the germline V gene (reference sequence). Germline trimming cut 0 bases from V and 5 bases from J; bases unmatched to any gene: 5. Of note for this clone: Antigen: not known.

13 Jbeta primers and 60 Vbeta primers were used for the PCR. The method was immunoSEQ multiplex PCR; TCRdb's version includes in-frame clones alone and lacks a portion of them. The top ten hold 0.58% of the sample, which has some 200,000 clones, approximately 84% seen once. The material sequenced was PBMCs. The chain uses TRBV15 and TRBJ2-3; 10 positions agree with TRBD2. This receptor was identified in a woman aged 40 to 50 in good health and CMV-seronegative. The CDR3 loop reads CATSRDQRGGQDTQYF. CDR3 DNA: TGTGCCACCAGCAGAGATCAGCGGGGGGGCCAAGATACGCAGTATTTT.